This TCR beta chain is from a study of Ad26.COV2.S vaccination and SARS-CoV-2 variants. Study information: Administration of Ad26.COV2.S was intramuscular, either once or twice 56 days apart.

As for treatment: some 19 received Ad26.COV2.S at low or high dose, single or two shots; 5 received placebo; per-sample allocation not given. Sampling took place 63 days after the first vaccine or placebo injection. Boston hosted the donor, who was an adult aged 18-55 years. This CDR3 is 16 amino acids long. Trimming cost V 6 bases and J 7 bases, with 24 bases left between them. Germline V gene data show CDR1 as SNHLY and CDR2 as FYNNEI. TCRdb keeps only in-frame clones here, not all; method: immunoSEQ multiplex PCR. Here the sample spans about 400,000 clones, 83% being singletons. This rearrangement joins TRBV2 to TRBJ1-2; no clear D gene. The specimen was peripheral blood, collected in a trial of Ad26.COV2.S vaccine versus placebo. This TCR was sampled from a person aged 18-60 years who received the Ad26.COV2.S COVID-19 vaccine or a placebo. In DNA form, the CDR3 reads TGTGCCAGCAGCCCGCTCCTGGCTCTTAAACGGTCTGGCTACACCTTC. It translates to CASSPLLALKRSGYTF.